This T cell receptor beta chain was documented in a study of CD8 T cells in ankylosing spondylitis. Overall study results and limits: There was a TCR beta motif, made of eight highly homologous variants, that appeared characteristic of ankylosing spondylitis blood. Reportedly, disease-linked clones are significantly enriched in ankylosing spondylitis patients' matched synovial fluid. Past studies reported some motif variants in reactive arthritis synovial fluid and blood. Disease-linked clones displayed a CD8+ phenotype and appeared relatively rarely in peripheral blood.

CDR1 and CDR2 (germline): LGHNA, YNFKEQ. V was trimmed by 0 bases and J by 6 bases, leaving 12 bases between them. The CDR3 spans 14 residues. It was by quantitative 5'-RACE with molecular barcodes that TCR beta libraries were made. TCRdb fed the 5' RACE reads into MiXCR, producing one record per CDR3 protein. The sample lists approximately 300,000 distinct CDR3 sequences; 8% were seen once. To note about this clonotype: What it binds is not known.

This receptor was obtained from a male donor with ankylosing spondylitis. The chain employs TRBV4-2 and TRBJ2-7; D is ambiguous. Sequencing was carried out using blood, either unsorted or a sorted T cell fraction (not recorded which). The CDR3 region is CASSQDEWGGEQYF. CDR3 DNA: TGTGCCAGCAGCCAAGATGAGTGGGGTGGCGAGCAGTACTTC.